Following are 2 T cell receptor beta chains from one sample sequenced in a study of regulatory and conventional T cells in RAG deficiency. Blood CD4+ CD25-low CD127-high conventional T cells supplied the genomic DNA template. The method was immunoSEQ multiplex PCR; TCRdb's version includes in-frame clones alone and lacks a portion of them. Here the sample spans approximately 35,000 clones, about 78% being singletons. This sample was shared with a second study, whose subject was regulatory T cells. From that study: Amplification used 52 TRBV primers and 13 TRBJ primers.

The sample was CD4+ effector T cells sorted from blood. The receptors derive from a human donor in good health.

There are a few counts of this clone. The chain couples TRBV27 to TRBJ1-2; 7 bases line up with TRBD1. There are 13 residues in the CDR3. With 5 bases clipped from V and 8 bases from J, the junction kept 8 bases outside the gene matches. Germline V gene lookup returns CDR1 MNHEY and CDR2 SMNVEV (reference sequence). The CDR3 loop reads CASSPQGPAGYTF. The DNA for the CDR3 is TGTGCCAGCAGTCCACAGGGGCCCGCGGGCTACACCTTC.

The rearrangement joins TRBV5-1 to TRBJ1-1; TRBD1 matches at 7 bases. Germline CDR1 SGHRS, CDR2 YFSETQ. The V gene end was trimmed by 4 bases and the J gene end by 5 bases; junction bases not matched to a gene: 20. CDR3 length: 18 amino acids. CDR3 sequence: CASSPADREGGRKTEAFF. CDR3 DNA sequence: TGCGCCAGCAGCCCCGCCGACAGGGAGGGGGGTCGTAAAACTGAAGCTTTCTTT.